This passage covers 11 T cell receptor beta chains from one sample sequenced in a study of blood T cells in healthy people across ages. The second PCR ran about 6 to 12 cycles with a sample-barcoded 5' primer and J-beta primers. Via MiXCR, TCRdb re-called the 5' RACE reads, giving one row per CDR3 protein. The data show roughly 1,500,000 distinct CDR3 sequences, with about 31% seen just once and 10% to 12% held by the top ten. Sequencing was done on a sample of blood. These receptors all come from a woman aged 25 to 39 in good health.

This clonotype was recorded a few times. The germline gene is not matched at one end of the junction; a read error may be the cause. The DNA of the CDR3 is TGTGCCGGCAGCTCAACTCTGACGGGACAGTACTTC. This translates into CAGSSTLTGQYF. The genes are TRBV11-2 and TRBJ2-5; D is perhaps TRBD2 (5 bases). Germline V CDR1 and CDR2: SGHAT, FQNNGV. CDR3 length: 12 residues.

The rearrangement links TRBV7-9 to TRBJ1-2; possibly TRBD1 for D (6 bases). This CDR3 is 15 amino acids long. Trimming stripped 4 bases from V and 8 bases from J, with 20 bases between. Germline lookup yields CDR1 SEHNR and CDR2 FQNEAQ (reference sequence). Written as DNA, the CDR3 is TGTGCCAGCAGCTCGACCCAGGGGTGGTTGGAAGGCTACACCTTC. Translated: CASSSTQGWLEGYTF.

This clonotype was seen at least ten times. This sequence joins TRBV7-3 and TRBJ2-3, with TRBD2 matching over 10 bases. Per germline, CDR1 SGHTA and CDR2 FQGTGA. V was pared by 2 bases and J by 11 bases, with 4 bases of the junction left unmatched. This CDR3 is 13 amino acids long. CDR3 in DNA: TGTGCCAGCAGCTTAGAGCGGGAGGGTTTGCAGTATTTT. Residues: CASSLEREGLQYF.

In its sample, this clonotype was seen a few times. The chain joins TRBV20-1 to TRBJ2-7, with TRBD1 as a possible D gene (6 bases). Per the germline V gene, CDR1 is DFQATT and CDR2 is SNEGSKA (reference sequence). The V and J ends lost 6 bases and 3 bases respectively, with 12 bases between them. This CDR3 is built from 12 residues. Here the CDR3 reads CSASTGYYEQYF. In DNA, the CDR3 is TGCAGTGCCTCGACAGGATACTACGAGCAGTACTTC.

This clonotype was seen many times. This sequence joins TRBV28 and TRBJ2-5; D call uncertain. This CDR3 spans 13 amino acids. Germline-derived CDR1 and CDR2 are MDHEN and SYDVKM. V lost 4 bases and J lost 2, with 8 bases in between. CDR3 region: CASSYRGQETQYF. CDR3 nucleotide sequence: TGTGCCAGCAGTTACCGCGGTCAAGAGACCCAGTACTTC.

V gene TRBV6-2 or TRBV6-3 combines with J gene TRBJ2-1; 10 positions match TRBD2. This CDR3 has 19 residues. J lost 3 bases, V lost 3 bases, and 14 bases had no gene match. Germline V lookup: CDR1 MNHEY, CDR2 SVGEGT. CDR3 sequence: CASSYSSGPLAGGYNEQFF. The CDR3 coding sequence is TGTGCCAGCAGTTATTCTTCGGGACCCTTAGCGGGGGGCTACAATGAGCAGTTCTTC.

Points on this clonotype: This likely came from a read error, as a far larger clone is one base away. The chain links TRBV12-3 or TRBV12-4 to TRBJ2-7; D unresolved. The end of the DNA aligns better with TRBJ2-5, so the J call may be wrong. The CDR3 runs 12 residues. As DNA, the CDR3 is TGTGCCAGCAGTTTAGAGAGGCAGACCCAGTACTTC. It translates to CASSLERQTQYF.

V usage is TRBV2 and J usage is TRBJ2-7, with TRBD2 matching over 10 bases. The J call is doubtful: the DNA matches TRBJ2-5 better. Germline V gene lookup returns CDR1 SNHLY and CDR2 FYNNEI. CDR3 length: 15 residues. DNA for the CDR3: TGTGCCAGCAGTGAAGGGGGACTAGCGATGGAGACCCAGTACTTC. Amino acids: CASSEGGLAMETQYF.

Here the CDR3 reads CASSQALGSPNTEAFF. The CDR3 DNA sequence: TGTGCCAGCAGCCAAGCTTTAGGGAGCCCGAACACTGAAGCTTTCTTT. This chain joins TRBV3-1 and TRBJ1-1; D gene unclear. CDR3 length: 16 amino acids. Germline CDR1 is LGHDT and CDR2 is YNNKEL (reference sequence). V lost 1 base and J 1 base, leaving 13 bases between the germline ends.

In its sample, this clonotype was seen a few times. Being one base from a much bigger clone, this may be a read error. The gene calls are TRBV6-2 or TRBV6-3 and TRBJ2-1; 7 bases line up with TRBD2. The J call may be faulty, since TRBJ2-7 better matches the DNA end. The CDR3 contains 15 residues. Germline-derived CDR1 and CDR2 are MNHEY and SVGEGT. The CDR3 is CASCRAGLSYNEQYF. The CDR3 coding sequence is TGTGCCAGCTGCAGAGCGGGACTCTCCTACAATGAGCAGTACTTC.

V and J are TRBV25-1 and TRBJ2-3; maybe TRBD1 (6 bases). The ends were cut back, 3 bases at V and 2 bases at J, with 21 bases in the middle. Germline CDR1 is MGHDK and CDR2 is SYGVNS. This CDR3 is 18 amino acids long. CDR3 DNA sequence: TGTGCCAGCAGTGAGGCTCCCCCACGGGACACTACCACAGATACGCAGTATTTT. Amino acid sequence: CASSEAPPRDTTTDTQYF.